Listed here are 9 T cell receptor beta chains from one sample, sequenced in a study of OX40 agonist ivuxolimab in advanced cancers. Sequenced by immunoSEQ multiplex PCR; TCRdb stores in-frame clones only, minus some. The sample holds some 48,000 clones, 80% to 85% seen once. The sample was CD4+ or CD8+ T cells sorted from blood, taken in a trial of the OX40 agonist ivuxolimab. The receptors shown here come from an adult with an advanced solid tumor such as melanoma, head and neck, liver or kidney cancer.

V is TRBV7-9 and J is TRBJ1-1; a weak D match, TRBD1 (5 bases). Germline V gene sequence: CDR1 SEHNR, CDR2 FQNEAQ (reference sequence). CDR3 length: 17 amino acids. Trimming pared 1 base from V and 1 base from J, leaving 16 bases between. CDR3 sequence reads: CASSLDLVRGRNTEAFF. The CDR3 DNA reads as TGTGCCAGCAGCTTAGATCTGGTGCGGGGCCGGAACACTGAAGCTTTCTTT.

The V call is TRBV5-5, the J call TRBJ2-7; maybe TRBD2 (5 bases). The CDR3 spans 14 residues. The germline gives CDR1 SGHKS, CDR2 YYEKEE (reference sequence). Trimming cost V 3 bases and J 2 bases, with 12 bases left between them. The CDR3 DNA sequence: TGTGCCAGCAGCTGGACCCACGGGGCCTACGAGCAGTACTTC. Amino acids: CASSWTHGAYEQYF.

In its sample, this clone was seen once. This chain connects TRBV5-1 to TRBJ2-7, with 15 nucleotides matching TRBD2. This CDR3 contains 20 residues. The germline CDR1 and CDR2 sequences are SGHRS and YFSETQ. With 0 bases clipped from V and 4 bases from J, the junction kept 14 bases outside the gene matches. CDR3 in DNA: TGCGCCAGCAGCTTGGCATGGACTAGCGGGAGGGCCTCTGGGGTTTACGAGCAGTACTTC. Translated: CASSLAWTSGRASGVYEQYF.

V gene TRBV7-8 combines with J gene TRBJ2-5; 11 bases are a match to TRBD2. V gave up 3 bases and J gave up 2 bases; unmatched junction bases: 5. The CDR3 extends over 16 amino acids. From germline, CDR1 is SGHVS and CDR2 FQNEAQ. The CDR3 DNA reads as TGTGCCAGCAGCTTCGGACTAGCGGGTGCACAAGAGACCCAGTACTTC. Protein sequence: CASSFGLAGAQETQYF.

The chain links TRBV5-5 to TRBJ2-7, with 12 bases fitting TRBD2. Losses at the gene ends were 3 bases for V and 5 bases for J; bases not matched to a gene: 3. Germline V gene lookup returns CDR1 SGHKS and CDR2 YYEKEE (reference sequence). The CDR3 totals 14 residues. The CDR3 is CASSSWTSGNEQYF. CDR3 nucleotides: TGTGCCAGCAGCTCCTGGACTAGCGGGAACGAGCAGTACTTC.

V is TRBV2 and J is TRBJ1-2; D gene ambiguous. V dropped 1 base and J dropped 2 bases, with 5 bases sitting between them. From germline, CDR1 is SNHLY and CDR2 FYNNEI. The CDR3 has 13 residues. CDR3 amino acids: CASSEGINYGYTF. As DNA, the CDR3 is TGTGCCAGCAGTGAAGGAATCAACTATGGCTACACCTTC.

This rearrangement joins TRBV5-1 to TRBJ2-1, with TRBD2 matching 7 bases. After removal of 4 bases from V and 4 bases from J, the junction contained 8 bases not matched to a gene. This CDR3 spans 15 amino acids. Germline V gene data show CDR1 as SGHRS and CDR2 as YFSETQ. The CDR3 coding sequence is TGCGCCAGCAGCCGAAGCGGGATGGGGTACAATGAGCAGTTCTTC. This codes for CASSRSGMGYNEQFF.

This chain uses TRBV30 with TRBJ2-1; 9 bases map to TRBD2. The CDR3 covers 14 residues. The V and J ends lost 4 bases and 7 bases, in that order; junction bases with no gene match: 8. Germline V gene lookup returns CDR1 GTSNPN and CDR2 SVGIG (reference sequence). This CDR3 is CAWTHSGSGNEQFF. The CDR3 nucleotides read TGTGCCTGGACCCATAGCGGGAGTGGTAATGAGCAGTTCTTC.

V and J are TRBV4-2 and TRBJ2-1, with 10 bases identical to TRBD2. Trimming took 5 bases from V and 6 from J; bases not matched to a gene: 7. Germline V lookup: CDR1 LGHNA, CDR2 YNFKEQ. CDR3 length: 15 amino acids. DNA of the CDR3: TGTGCCAGCAGCAAAAGCGGGAGGGCCTTCAATGAGCAGTTCTTC. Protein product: CASSKSGRAFNEQFF.